This is a list of T cell receptor beta chains from one sample in a study of blood T cell repertoires in COVID-19. Only in-frame clones appear in the TCRdb table, and some are missing; sequencing was by immunoSEQ multiplex PCR. The data contain 95,000 to 150,000 clones, 70% to 85% of them singletons. The sequencing input was peripheral blood. These receptors were obtained from a woman between 65 and 79 years old with acute or convalescent COVID-19. Each CDR3 is given with its conserved first and last residue.

v_call cdr3_aa
TRBV18 CASSPRANSPLHF
TRBV6-4 CASSDSTGLRAFF
TRBV10-3 CAISDGGYGYTF
TRBV2 CASRVSGASYEQYF
TRBV2 CASSTTGLPYGYTF
TRBV7-2 CASSKDRDRQPQHF
TRBV4-3 CASSQDRDRKSAGYTF
TRBV11-2 CASSLLTDEQYF
TRBV29-1 CSVDASGGNTDTQYF
TRBV24-1 CATSDFPSQGGRETQYF
TRBV11-3 CASSLRPGQGPDTQYF
TRBV11-3 CASSPPGQSSYYGYTF
TRBV19 CASIGMRAEDTEAFF
TRBV10-3 CAISSEVRQPQHF
TRBV11-3 CASSLDSGGHTEAFF
TRBV21-1 CASSKDAAGKNTEAFF
TRBV12-3/TRBV12-4 CASSFGNQPQHF
TRBV7-2 CASRLTGNYGYTF
TRBV10-3 CAISDPGQGGRTIYF
TRBV29-1 CSAILGGVINEQFF
TRBV15 CATSPGQLNTIYF
TRBV10-3 CAISQNRDYYGYTF
TRBV6-6 CASSSSGWDYGNEQFF
TRBV6-2/TRBV6-3 CASSYGTAGYTF
TRBV5-6 CASSRRAVGNTIYF
TRBV3-1/TRBV3-2 CASSHRQGPNSPLHF
TRBV6-2/TRBV6-3 CASSYIGSGNTEAFF
TRBV2 CASRVDRVNQPQHF